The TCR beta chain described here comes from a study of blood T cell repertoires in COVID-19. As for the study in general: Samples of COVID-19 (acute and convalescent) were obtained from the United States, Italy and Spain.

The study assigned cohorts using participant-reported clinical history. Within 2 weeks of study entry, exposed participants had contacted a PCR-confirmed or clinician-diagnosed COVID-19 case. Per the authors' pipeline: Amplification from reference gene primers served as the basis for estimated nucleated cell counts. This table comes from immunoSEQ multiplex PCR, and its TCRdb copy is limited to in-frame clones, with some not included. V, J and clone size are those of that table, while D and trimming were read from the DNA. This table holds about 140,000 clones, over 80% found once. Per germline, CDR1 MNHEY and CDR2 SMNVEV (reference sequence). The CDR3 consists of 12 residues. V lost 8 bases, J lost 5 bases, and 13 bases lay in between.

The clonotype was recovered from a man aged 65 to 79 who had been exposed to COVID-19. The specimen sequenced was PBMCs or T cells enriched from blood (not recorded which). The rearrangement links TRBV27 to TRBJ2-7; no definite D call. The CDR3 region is CASGVVVNEQYF. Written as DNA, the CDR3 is TGTGCCAGCGGAGTGGTGGTCAACGAGCAGTACTTC.